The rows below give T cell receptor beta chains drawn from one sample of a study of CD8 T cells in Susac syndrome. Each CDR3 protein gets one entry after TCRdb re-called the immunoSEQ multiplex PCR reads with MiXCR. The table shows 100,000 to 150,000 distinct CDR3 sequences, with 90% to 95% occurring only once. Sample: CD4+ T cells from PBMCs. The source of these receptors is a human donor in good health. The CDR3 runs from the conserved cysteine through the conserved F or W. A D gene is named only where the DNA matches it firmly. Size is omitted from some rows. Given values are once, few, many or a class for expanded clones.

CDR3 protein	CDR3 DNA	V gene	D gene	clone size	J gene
CASQLGGEDTQYF	TGTGCCAGCCAACTCGGCGGGGAAGATACGCAGTATTTT	TRBV18	.	.	TRBJ2-3
CASSFGDGYMNTEAFF	TGCGCCAGCAGCTTTGGGGACGGTTACATGAACACTGAAGCTTTCTTT	TRBV5-1	.	once	TRBJ1-1
CASSQPRSGSGGELFF	TGTGCCAGCAGCCAGCCCAGAAGCGGGAGTGGCGGGGAGCTGTTTTTT	TRBV3-1	TRBD2	.	TRBJ2-2
CAWSLVYGYTF	TGTGCCTGGAGTCTCGTCTATGGCTACACCTTC	TRBV30	.	.	TRBJ1-2
CASSRPSGRAYEQYF	TGTGCCAGCAGCCGCCCCAGCGGGAGGGCCTACGAGCAGTACTTC	TRBV7-2	TRBD2	.	TRBJ2-7
CASSLWRTSGNSYEQYF	TGCGCCAGCAGCTTGTGGAGAACTAGCGGGAACTCCTACGAGCAGTACTTC	TRBV5-1	TRBD2	.	TRBJ2-7
CASSLESNYEQYF	TGCGCCAGCAGCTTGGAGAGCAATTACGAGCAGTACTTC	TRBV5-1	.	.	TRBJ2-7
CASSREVQETQYF	TGCGCCAGCAGCCGGGAGGTCCAAGAGACCCAGTACTTC	TRBV4-1	.	.	TRBJ2-5
CASSEAGQDYTEAFF	TGTGCCAGCAGTGAAGCGGGACAAGATTACACTGAAGCTTTCTTT	TRBV2	.	.	TRBJ1-1
CASSPSVSVYGYTF	TGTGCCAGCTCACCATCCGTTTCGGTTTATGGCTACACCTTC	TRBV18	.	.	TRBJ1-2
CASSKGTVVGGSTDTQYF	TGCGCCAGCAGCAAAGGGACAGTGGTCGGGGGAAGCACAGATACGCAGTATTTT	TRBV5-1	.	.	TRBJ2-3
CASSYGTANAGANVLTF	TGTGCCAGCAGCTATGGGACGGCGAATGCTGGGGCCAACGTCCTGACTTTC	TRBV3-1	.	.	TRBJ2-6
CASSPDSYSNQPQHF	TGTGCCAGTAGTCCAGACAGTTATAGCAATCAGCCCCAGCATTTT	TRBV19	.	few	TRBJ1-5
CASSEQGQEKLFF	TGTGCCAGCAGTGAACAGGGTCAGGAAAAACTGTTTTTT	TRBV2	.	once	TRBJ1-4
CASSVGGLGQPQHF	TGTGCCAGCAGCGTTGGGGGTTTGGGTCAGCCCCAGCATTTT	TRBV9	.	.	TRBJ1-5
CASSLSVAVADTGELFF	TGTGCCAGCAGCTTGTCGGTCGCGGTAGCGGACACCGGGGAGCTGTTTTTT	TRBV5-4	.	.	TRBJ2-2
CASSEWETQYF	TGTGCCAGCAGTGAATGGGAGACCCAGTACTTC	TRBV2	.	.	TRBJ2-5
CAWSRGQGLAFF	TGTGCCTGGAGTCGCGGACAGGGGCTAGCTTTCTTT	TRBV30	TRBD1	.	TRBJ1-1
CASSRPDRLSYNEQFF	TGTGCCAGTAGCCGCCCGGACAGGCTCTCCTACAATGAGCAGTTCTTC	TRBV19	TRBD1	once	TRBJ2-1
CASSLDRSSGANVLTF	TGCGCCAGCAGCTTGGACAGAAGCTCTGGGGCCAACGTCCTGACTTTC	TRBV5-1	.	once	TRBJ2-6
CASSYTSNQPQHF	TGTGCCAGCAGTTACACTAGCAATCAGCCCCAGCATTTT	TRBV6-6	.	.	TRBJ1-5
CASSSTSGSFYEQYF	TGTGCCAGCAGCTCGACTAGCGGGAGTTTCTACGAGCAGTACTTC	TRBV11-2	TRBD2	.	TRBJ2-7
CASSSYSGSSYNEQFF	TGTGCCAGCAGTTCATATAGCGGGAGCTCCTACAATGAGCAGTTCTTC	TRBV27	TRBD2	.	TRBJ2-1
CASSWGLVEFDEQYF	TGTGCCAGCAGCTGGGGACTAGTAGAATTCGACGAGCAGTACTTC	TRBV11-3	TRBD2	.	TRBJ2-7
CASDGLSYNEQFF	TGTGCCTCCGACGGACTCTCCTACAATGAGCAGTTCTTC	TRBV2	.	.	TRBJ2-1
CAGDMRERNNNEQFF	TGTGCCGGAGATATGCGGGAGCGAAATAACAATGAGCAGTTCTTC	TRBV7-2	TRBD2	once	TRBJ2-1
CASSYLQGKDEQYF	TGTGCCAGCAGCTACCTACAGGGGAAAGACGAGCAGTACTTC	TRBV11-2	TRBD1	.	TRBJ2-7
CASSVTGGLTDTQYF	TGTGCCAGCAGCGTCACAGGGGGCTTGACAGATACGCAGTATTTT	TRBV9	TRBD1	.	TRBJ2-3
CASSLRSSPGDEQFF	TGTGCCAGCAGTTTACGGTCTTCCCCGGGGGATGAGCAGTTCTTC	TRBV12-3/TRBV12-4	.	once	TRBJ2-1
CASSIIPGTSSNQPQHF	TGTGCCAGCAGCATAATACCCGGGACATCCAGCAATCAGCCCCAGCATTTT	TRBV12-3/TRBV12-4	.	once	TRBJ1-5
CASSYRLAGTGELFF	TGTGCCAGCAGTTACAGACTAGCGGGGACCGGGGAGCTGTTTTTT	TRBV6-5	TRBD2	.	TRBJ2-2
CSASAPTRGELFF	TGCAGTGCCAGTGCCCCCACTCGGGGGGAGCTGTTTTTT	TRBV20-1	.	.	TRBJ2-2
CASREKGVNTEAFF	TGTGCCAGCAGAGAAAAGGGGGTCAACACTGAAGCTTTCTTT	TRBV2	.	.	TRBJ1-1
CASSLVGHGYTF	TGCGCCAGCAGCTTGGTAGGGCATGGCTACACCTTC	TRBV5-1	.	.	TRBJ1-2
CASSGGANTGELFF	TGTGCCAGCTCAGGGGGCGCGAACACCGGGGAGCTGTTTTTT	TRBV9	TRBD1	.	TRBJ2-2
CAAKGLGNEQFF	TGTGCCGCAAAAGGACTGGGGAATGAGCAGTTCTTC	TRBV20-1	.	.	TRBJ2-1
CASSRRVSSGNTIYF	TGCGCCAGCAGCCGGAGGGTATCCTCTGGAAACACCATATATTTT	TRBV4-3	.	.	TRBJ1-3
CAWSVVNIGTEAFF	TGTGCCTGGAGTGTCGTAAATATTGGGACTGAAGCTTTCTTT	TRBV30	.	.	TRBJ1-1
CASSFSRGGGEKLFF	TGTGCCAGCAGCTTCAGTAGAGGGGGTGGTGAAAAACTGTTTTTT	TRBV7-2	.	.	TRBJ1-4
CASSKAGGGYNEQFF	TGTGCCAGCAGCAAAGCGGGAGGAGGGTACAATGAGCAGTTCTTC	TRBV7-2	TRBD2	.	TRBJ2-1
CASSQDVARGDTQYF	TGCGCCAGCAGCCAAGACGTAGCTAGGGGGGATACGCAGTATTTT	TRBV4-1	.	.	TRBJ2-3
CASSFYATQETQYF	TGTGCCAGCAGCTTTTACGCCACCCAAGAGACCCAGTACTTC	TRBV5-4	.	few	TRBJ2-5
CASSLRWGQHAGELFF	TGTGCCAGCAGCTTAAGATGGGGGCAACACGCCGGGGAGCTGTTTTTT	TRBV7-9	.	.	TRBJ2-2
CASKRRIQETQYF	TGTGCCAGCAAAAGAAGGATCCAAGAGACCCAGTACTTC	TRBV6-5	.	.	TRBJ2-5
CASSLSGSYNEQFF	TGTGCCAGCAGTTTAAGCGGGAGCTACAATGAGCAGTTCTTC	TRBV5-1	TRBD2	few	TRBJ2-1
CSGQGQGRGNTEAFF	TGCAGTGGCCAGGGACAGGGAAGGGGGAACACTGAAGCTTTCTTT	TRBV20-1	TRBD1	.	TRBJ1-1
CASSEGGPSLGFF	TGTGCCAGCAGCGAGGGGGGACCGTCCTTAGGTTTCTTT	TRBV25-1	.	.	TRBJ1-1
CASSYQLTGELFF	TGTGCCAGCAGTTACCAATTGACCGGGGAGCTGTTTTTT	TRBV6-5	.	.	TRBJ2-2
CASRPPGNTEAFF	TGTGCCAGTAGACCTCCGGGGAACACTGAAGCTTTCTTT	TRBV19	.	.	TRBJ1-1
CASSPGPRIIYGYTF	TGCGCCAGCAGCCCGGGACCTCGAATAATCTATGGCTACACCTTC	TRBV5-1	.	.	TRBJ1-2
CASSLRDRGTYEQYF	TGTGCCAGCAGCCTGCGGGACAGAGGGACCTACGAGCAGTACTTC	TRBV7-2	.	.	TRBJ2-7
CASRAAETQYF	TGCGCCAGCAGGGCGGCCGAGACCCAGTACTTC	TRBV5-1	.	.	TRBJ2-5
CSALAGVGNEQFF	TGCAGTGCACTAGCGGGAGTGGGTAATGAGCAGTTCTTC	TRBV20-1	TRBD2	.	TRBJ2-1